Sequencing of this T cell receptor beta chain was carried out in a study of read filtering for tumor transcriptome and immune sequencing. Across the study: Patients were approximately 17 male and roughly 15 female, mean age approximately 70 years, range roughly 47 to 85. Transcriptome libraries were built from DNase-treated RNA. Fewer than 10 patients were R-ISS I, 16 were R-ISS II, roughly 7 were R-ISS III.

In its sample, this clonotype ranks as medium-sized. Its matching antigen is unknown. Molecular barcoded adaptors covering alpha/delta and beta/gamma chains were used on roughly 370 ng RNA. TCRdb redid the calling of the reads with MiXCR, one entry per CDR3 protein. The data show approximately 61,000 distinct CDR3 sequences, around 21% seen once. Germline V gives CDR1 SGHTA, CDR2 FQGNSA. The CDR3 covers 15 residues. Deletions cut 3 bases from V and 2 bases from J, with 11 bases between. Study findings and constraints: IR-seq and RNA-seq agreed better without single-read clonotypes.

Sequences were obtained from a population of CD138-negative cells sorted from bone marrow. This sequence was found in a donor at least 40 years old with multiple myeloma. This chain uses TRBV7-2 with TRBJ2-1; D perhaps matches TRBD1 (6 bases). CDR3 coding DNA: TGTGCCAGCAGCTTTACAGGGTCAACCTACAATGAGCAGTTCTTC. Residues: CASSFTGSTYNEQFF. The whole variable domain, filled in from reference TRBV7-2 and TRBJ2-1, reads GAGVSQSPSNKVTEKGKDVELRCDPISGHTALYWYRQSLGQGLEFLIYFQGNSAPDKSGLPSDRFSAERTGGSVSTLTIQRTQQEDSAVYLCASSFTGSTYNEQFFGPGTRLTVL.